The rows below give T cell receptor beta chains drawn from one sample of a study of blood T cell repertoires in COVID-19. TCRdb keeps only in-frame clones here, not all; method: immunoSEQ multiplex PCR. The sample carries approximately 160,000 clones, around 80% recorded once. Sequenced input: PBMCs or T cells enriched from blood (not recorded which). These TCRs come from a man aged 35-49 years who had recovered from COVID-19. Each CDR3 is given with its conserved first and last residue. D genes are given only for firm matches. The size entry is marked missing in some rows and otherwise reads once, few, many or a size class.

d_gene	v_gene	j_gene	abundance	CDR3nt	CDR3aa
TRBD1	TRBV6-4	TRBJ1-1	once	TGTGCCAGCATCAGAACGGGACAGGGGAACACTGAAGCTTTCTTT	CASIRTGQGNTEAFF
TRBD2	TRBV2	TRBJ2-5	NA	TGTGCCAGCAGTGGACTAGCGGAAGAGACCCAGTACTTC	CASSGLAEETQYF
NA	TRBV5-1	TRBJ1-1	NA	TGCGCCAGCAGCCTCGAGCCCCGCACTGAAGCTTTCTTT	CASSLEPRTEAFF
TRBD1	TRBV30	TRBJ2-7	NA	TGTGCCTGGAGTTTGGGACAGGGGGTCGAGCAGTACTTC	CAWSLGQGVEQYF
TRBD2	TRBV7-7	TRBJ2-3	once	TGTGCCAGCAGCCTTCCCCGACTAGCGGGAAACACAGATACGCAGTATTTT	CASSLPRLAGNTDTQYF
TRBD1	TRBV13	TRBJ2-1	NA	TGTGCCAGCAGCATGGGACAGGGAAAAAAGCCGGACAATGAGCAGTTCTTC	CASSMGQGKKPDNEQFF
TRBD1	TRBV4-1	TRBJ1-3	NA	TGCGCCAGCACCCCCGCTGGACAGGGGGGAAACACCATATATTTT	CASTPAGQGGNTIYF
NA	TRBV4-1	TRBJ1-2	NA	TGCGCCAGCAGCCAGGGTGGGGGCGCTAACTATGGCTACACCTTC	CASSQGGGANYGYTF
NA	TRBV7-9	TRBJ2-3	few	TGTGCCAGCAGCTTAGGTCTAGCCACAGATACGCAGTATTTT	CASSLGLATDTQYF
NA	TRBV30	TRBJ2-1	NA	TGTGCCTGGAAACAGGACTACAATGAGCAGTTCTTC	CAWKQDYNEQFF
TRBD2	TRBV28	TRBJ2-3	NA	TGTGCCAGCAGACTAGCGGGGGGCGGAGATACGCAGTATTTT	CASRLAGGGDTQYF
NA	TRBV7-2	TRBJ2-6	NA	TGTGCCAGCAGCTTTGCAGGGGTAGCAGGGGCCAACGTCCTGACTTTC	CASSFAGVAGANVLTF
NA	TRBV24-1	TRBJ1-2	NA	TGTGCCACCAGTGATAGGAGCAGTAACTATGGCTACACCTTC	CATSDRSSNYGYTF
TRBD2	TRBV5-1	TRBJ2-2	NA	TGCGCCAGCAGCTTGGCTGGGGGGGTGAACACCGGGGAGCTGTTTTTT	CASSLAGGVNTGELFF
NA	TRBV4-1	TRBJ1-1	NA	TGCGCCAGCAGCCCCATGAACACTGAAGCTTTCTTT	CASSPMNTEAFF
NA	TRBV15	TRBJ2-2	NA	TGTGCCACCAGCAGAGGGGGCAGGGTGAACACCGGGGAGCTGTTTTTT	CATSRGGRVNTGELFF
NA	TRBV19	TRBJ2-2	NA	TGTGCCAGTAGAACGGCAGGGTTGCCCGGGGAGCTGTTTTTT	CASRTAGLPGELFF
TRBD1	TRBV3-1/TRBV3-2	TRBJ1-4	NA	TGTGCCAGCAGCCACAAGGACAGGGGCAAACTGTTTTTT	CASSHKDRGKLFF
NA	TRBV9	TRBJ1-4	NA	TGTGCCAGCAGCGAACCGGGACACGGCCCAACTAATGAAAAACTGTTTTTT	CASSEPGHGPTNEKLFF
TRBD2	TRBV5-4	TRBJ2-5	few	TGTGCCAGCAGCCTGGGACTAGCGGCAGGACAAGAGACCCAGTACTTC	CASSLGLAAGQETQYF
NA	TRBV19	TRBJ2-2	NA	TGTGCCAGTAGTGGGGGCGCTGGGTCCGGGGAGCTGTTTTTT	CASSGGAGSGELFF
TRBD1	TRBV10-1	TRBJ2-2	NA	TGCGCCAGCAGTGGACAGGGGGTCACCGGGGAGCTGTTTTTT	CASSGQGVTGELFF
NA	TRBV6-4	TRBJ2-2	few	TGTGCCAGCAGTGACAGGGGCCCCGGGGAGCTGTTTTTT	CASSDRGPGELFF
TRBD2	TRBV7-9	TRBJ2-5	NA	TGTGCCAGCAGCTCCGGGGGGGAACCACAAGAGACCCAGTACTTC	CASSSGGEPQETQYF
NA	TRBV2	TRBJ2-7	many	TGTGCCAGCTATAGAGGTCAAGGCTCCTACGAGCAGTACTTC	CASYRGQGSYEQYF